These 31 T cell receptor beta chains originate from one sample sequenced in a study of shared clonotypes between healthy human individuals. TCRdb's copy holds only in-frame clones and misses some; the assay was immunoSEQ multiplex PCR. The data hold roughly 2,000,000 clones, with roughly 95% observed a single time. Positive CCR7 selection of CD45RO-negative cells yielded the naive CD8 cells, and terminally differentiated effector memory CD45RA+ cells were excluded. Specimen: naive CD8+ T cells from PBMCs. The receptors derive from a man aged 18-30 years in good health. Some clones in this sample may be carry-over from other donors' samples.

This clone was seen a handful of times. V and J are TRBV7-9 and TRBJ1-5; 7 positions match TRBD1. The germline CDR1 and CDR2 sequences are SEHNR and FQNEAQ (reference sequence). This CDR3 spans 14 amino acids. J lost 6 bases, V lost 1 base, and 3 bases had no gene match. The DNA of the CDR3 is TGTGCCAGCAGCTTAGGAGGGGGCATTCAGCCCCAGCATTTT. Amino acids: CASSLGGGIQPQHF.

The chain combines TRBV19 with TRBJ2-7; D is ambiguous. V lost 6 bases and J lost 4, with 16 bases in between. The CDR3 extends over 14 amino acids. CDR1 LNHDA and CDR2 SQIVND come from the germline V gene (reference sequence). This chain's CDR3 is CASSETPGRYEQYF. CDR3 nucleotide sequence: TGTGCCAGTAGCGAAACCCCCGGTCGTTACGAGCAGTACTTC.

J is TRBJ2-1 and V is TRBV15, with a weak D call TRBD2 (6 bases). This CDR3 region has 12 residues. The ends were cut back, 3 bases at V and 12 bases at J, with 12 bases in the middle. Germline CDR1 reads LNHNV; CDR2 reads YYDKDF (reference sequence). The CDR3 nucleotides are TGTGCCACCAGCAGTGCTCGGGGGAGGCAGTTCTTC. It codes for CATSSARGRQFF.

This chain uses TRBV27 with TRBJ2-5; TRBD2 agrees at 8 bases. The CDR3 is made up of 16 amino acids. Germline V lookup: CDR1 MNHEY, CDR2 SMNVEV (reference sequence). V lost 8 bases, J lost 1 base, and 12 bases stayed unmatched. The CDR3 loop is CASGTRDRAFQETQYF. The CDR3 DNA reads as TGTGCCAGCGGGACTAGAGACAGAGCCTTCCAAGAGACCCAGTACTTC.

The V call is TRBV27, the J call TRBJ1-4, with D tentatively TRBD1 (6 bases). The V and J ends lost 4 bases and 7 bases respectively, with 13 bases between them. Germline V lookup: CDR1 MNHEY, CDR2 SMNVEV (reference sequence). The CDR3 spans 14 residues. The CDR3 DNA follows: TGTGCCAGCAGTTGGGGCAGGGGACGTGAAAAACTGTTTTTT. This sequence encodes CASSWGRGREKLFF.

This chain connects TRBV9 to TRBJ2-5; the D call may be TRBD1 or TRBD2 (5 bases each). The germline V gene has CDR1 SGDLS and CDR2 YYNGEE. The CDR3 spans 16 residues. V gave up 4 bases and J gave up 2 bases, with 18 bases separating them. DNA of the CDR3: TGTGCCAGCAGCCCACATGGGGGAGTAGTTCAAGAGACCCAGTACTTC. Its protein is CASSPHGGVVQETQYF.

The CDR3 sequence: CASRIPDRGQETQYF. CDR3 coding DNA: TGTGCCAGCAGGATCCCGGACAGGGGGCAAGAGACCCAGTACTTC. The genes are TRBV28 and TRBJ2-5; 10 bases agree with TRBD1. The V segment lost 6 bases and the J segment 2 bases; nucleotides outside the gene matches: 6. Germline V CDR1 and CDR2: MDHEN, SYDVKM. CDR3 size: 15 residues.

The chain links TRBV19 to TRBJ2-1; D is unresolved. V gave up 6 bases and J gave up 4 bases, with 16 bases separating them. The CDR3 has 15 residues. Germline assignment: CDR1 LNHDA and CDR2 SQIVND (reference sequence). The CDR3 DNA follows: TGTGCCAGTAGCCCCCTCCCCCACGGGTACAATGAGCAGTTCTTC. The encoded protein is CASSPLPHGYNEQFF.

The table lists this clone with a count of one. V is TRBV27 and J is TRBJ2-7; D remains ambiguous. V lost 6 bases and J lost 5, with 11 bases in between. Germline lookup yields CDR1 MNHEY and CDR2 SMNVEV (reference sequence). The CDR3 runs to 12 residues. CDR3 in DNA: TGTGCCAGCAGCTATAACGGCAACGAGCAGTACTTC. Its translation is CASSYNGNEQYF.

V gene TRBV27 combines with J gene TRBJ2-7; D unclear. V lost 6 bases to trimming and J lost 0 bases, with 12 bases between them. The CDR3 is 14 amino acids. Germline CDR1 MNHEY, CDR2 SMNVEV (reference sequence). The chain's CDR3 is CASSHQGTSYEQYF. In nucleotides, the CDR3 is TGTGCCAGCAGCCACCAAGGTACCTCCTACGAGCAGTACTTC.

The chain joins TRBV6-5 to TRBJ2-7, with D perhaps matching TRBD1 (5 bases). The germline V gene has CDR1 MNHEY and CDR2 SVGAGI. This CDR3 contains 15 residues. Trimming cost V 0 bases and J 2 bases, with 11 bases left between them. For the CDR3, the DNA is TGTGCCAGCAGTTACTCGAGTCAGGGCCCCTACGAGCAGTACTTC. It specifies CASSYSSQGPYEQYF.

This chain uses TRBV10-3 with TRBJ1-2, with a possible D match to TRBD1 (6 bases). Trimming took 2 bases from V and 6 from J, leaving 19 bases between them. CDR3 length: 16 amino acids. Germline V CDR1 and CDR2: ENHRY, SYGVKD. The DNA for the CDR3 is TGTGCCATCAGTGAGGGGGGGCGAACTGCGTTAGATGGCTACACCTTC. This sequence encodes CAISEGGRTALDGYTF.

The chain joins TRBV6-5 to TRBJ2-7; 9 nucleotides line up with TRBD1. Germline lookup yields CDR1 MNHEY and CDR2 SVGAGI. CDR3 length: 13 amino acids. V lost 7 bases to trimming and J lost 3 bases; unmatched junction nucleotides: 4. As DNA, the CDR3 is TGTGCCAGCAAAGTGGGACAGGGCTACGAGCAGTACTTC. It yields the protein CASKVGQGYEQYF.

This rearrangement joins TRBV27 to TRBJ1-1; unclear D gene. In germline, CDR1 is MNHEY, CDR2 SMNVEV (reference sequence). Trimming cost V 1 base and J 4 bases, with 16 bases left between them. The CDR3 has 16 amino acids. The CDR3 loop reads CASSLYPRGGGTEAFF. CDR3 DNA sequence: TGTGCCAGCAGTTTATACCCCCGGGGAGGAGGCACTGAAGCTTTCTTT.

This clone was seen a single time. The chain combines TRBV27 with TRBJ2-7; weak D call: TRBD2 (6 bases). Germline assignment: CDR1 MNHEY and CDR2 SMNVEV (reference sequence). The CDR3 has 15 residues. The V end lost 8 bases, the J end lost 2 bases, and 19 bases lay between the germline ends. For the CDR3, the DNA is TGTGCCAGCTCCCCTACGGCGGGATTCCCCTACGAGCAGTACTTC. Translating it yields CASSPTAGFPYEQYF.

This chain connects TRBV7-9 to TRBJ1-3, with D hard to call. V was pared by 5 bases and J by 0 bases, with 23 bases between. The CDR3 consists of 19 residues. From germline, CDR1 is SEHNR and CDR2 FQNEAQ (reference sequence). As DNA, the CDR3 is TGTGCCAGCAGCGCCGGACTGGTGCAGACCAAACCCTCTGGAAACACCATATATTTT. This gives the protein CASSAGLVQTKPSGNTIYF.

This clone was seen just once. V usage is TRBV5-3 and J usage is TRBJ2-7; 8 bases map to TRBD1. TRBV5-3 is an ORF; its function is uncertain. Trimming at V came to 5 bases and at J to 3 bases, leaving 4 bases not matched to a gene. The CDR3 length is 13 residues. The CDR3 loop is CARRPDRGYEQYF. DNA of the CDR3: TGTGCCAGAAGACCTGACAGGGGCTACGAGCAGTACTTC.

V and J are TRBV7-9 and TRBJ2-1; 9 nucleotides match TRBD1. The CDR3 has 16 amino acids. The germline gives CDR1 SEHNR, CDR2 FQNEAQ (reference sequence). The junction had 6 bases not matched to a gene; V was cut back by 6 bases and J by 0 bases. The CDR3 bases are TGTGCCAGCAGACCAAGACAGGGGGGCTCCTACAATGAGCAGTTCTTC. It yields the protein CASRPRQGGSYNEQFF.

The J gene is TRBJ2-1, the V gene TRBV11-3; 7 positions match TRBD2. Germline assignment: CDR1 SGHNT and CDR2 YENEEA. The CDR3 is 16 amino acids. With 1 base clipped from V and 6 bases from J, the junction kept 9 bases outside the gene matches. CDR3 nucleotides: TGTGCCAGCAGCTTAGGGGGGAGCGGGAACCTCAATGAGCAGTTCTTC. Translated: CASSLGGSGNLNEQFF.

CDR3 residues: CASRGFPGTDTQYF. CDR3 in DNA: TGTGCCAGCAGAGGGTTTCCTGGGACAGATACGCAGTATTTT. The V and J genes are TRBV28 and TRBJ2-3; no clear D. CDR3 length equals 14 residues. Germline V gene lookup returns CDR1 MDHEN and CDR2 SYDVKM. V shed 6 bases and J shed 3 bases, with 13 bases lying between them.

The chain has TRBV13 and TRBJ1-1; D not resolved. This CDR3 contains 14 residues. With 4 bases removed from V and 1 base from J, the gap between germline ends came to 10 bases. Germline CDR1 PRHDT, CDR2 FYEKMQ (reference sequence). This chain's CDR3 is CASSSGRENTEAFF. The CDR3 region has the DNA TGTGCCAGCAGCTCCGGACGGGAGAACACTGAAGCTTTCTTT. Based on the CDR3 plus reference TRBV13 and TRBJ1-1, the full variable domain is AAGVIQSPRHLIKEKRETATLKCYPIPRHDTVYWYQQGPGQDPQFLISFYEKMQSDKGSIPDRFSAQQFSDYHSELNMSSLELGDSALYFCASSSGRENTEAFFGQGTRLTVV.

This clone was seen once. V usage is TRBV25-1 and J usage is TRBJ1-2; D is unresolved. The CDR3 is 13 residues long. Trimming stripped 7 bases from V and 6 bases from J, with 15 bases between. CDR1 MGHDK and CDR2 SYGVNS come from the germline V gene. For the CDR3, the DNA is TGTGCCAGCATGGGATCGGGCGTCGATGGCTACACCTTC. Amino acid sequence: CASMGSGVDGYTF.

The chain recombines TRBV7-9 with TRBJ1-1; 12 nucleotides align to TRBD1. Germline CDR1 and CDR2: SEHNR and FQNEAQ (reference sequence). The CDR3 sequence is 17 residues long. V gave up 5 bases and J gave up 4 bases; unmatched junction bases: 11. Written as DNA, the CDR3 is TGTGCCAGCAGCACCCGGGACAGGGGGCTTTTGTCCACTGAAGCTTTCTTT. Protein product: CASSTRDRGLLSTEAFF.

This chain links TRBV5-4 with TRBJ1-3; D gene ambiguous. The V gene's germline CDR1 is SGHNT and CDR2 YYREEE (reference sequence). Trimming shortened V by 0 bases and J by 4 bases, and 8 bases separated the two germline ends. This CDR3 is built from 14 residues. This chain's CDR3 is CASSLAGEGNTIYF. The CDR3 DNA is TGTGCCAGCAGCTTGGCTGGCGAAGGAAACACCATATATTTT.

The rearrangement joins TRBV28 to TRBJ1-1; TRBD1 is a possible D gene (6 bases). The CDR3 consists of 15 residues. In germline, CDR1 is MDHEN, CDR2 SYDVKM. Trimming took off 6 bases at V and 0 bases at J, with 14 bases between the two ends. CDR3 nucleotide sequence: TGTGCCAGCAGCCCGGGGGGCGTTGTGAACACTGAAGCTTTCTTT. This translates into CASSPGGVVNTEAFF.

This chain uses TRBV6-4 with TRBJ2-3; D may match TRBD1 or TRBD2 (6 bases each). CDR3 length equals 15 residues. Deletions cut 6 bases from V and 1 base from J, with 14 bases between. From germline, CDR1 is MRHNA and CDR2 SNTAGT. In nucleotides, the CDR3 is TGTGCCAGCAGCGAGACAGGAGGGGGCACAGATACGCAGTATTTT. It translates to CASSETGGGTDTQYF.

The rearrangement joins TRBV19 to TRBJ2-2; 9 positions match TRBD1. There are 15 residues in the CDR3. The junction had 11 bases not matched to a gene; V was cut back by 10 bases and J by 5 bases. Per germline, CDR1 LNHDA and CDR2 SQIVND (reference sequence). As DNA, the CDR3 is TGTGCCATCGACAGGGGGGAGTCGCATACCGGGGAGCTGTTTTTT. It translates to CAIDRGESHTGELFF.

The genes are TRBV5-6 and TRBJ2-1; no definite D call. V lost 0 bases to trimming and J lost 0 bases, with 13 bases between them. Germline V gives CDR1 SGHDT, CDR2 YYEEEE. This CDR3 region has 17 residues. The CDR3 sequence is CASSLGVILSSYNEQFF. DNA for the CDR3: TGTGCCAGCAGCTTGGGGGTGATATTAAGCTCCTACAATGAGCAGTTCTTC.

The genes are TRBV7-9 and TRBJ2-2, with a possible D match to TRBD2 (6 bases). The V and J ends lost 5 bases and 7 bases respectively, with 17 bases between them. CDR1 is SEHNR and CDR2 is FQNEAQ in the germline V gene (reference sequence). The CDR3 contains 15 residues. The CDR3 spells CASSPYGGGIGELFF. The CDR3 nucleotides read TGTGCCAGCAGCCCCTACGGGGGAGGAATCGGGGAGCTGTTTTTT.

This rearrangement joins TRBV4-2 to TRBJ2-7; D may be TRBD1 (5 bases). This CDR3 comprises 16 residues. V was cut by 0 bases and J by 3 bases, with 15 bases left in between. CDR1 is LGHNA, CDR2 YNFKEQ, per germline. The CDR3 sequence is CASSQDRTTGFYEQYF. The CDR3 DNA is TGTGCCAGCAGCCAAGATAGGACAACGGGTTTCTACGAGCAGTACTTC.

In DNA, the CDR3 is TGTGCCAGCAGCCAAGCAGACTCTGGGGCCAACGTCCTGACTTTC. Amino acids: CASSQADSGANVLTF. The chain has TRBV14 and TRBJ2-6; D uncertain. V lost 1 base, J lost 0 bases, and 4 bases lay in between. This CDR3 has 15 residues. Germline loops: CDR1 SGHDN, CDR2 FVKESK.